This record looks at one TCR beta chain sequence and its context. Its antigen remains unknown. Method: immunoSEQ multiplex PCR; TCRdb's copy keeps in-frame clones and lacks some. In the table there are about 8,300 clones, about 90% of which are singletons. The V gene lost 4 bases and the J gene lost 6 bases, with 25 bases spanning the gap. This CDR3 has 18 amino acids. CDR1 and CDR2 (germline): MGHRA, YSYEKL. The sample comes from a study of graft-versus-host responses after intestinal transplantation. Points from the study as a whole: GvH clones were identified in recipient marrow, with some first appearing in ileum or blood. In patients with graft-donor T cell macrochimerism, allograft graft-versus-host to host-versus-graft clonal ratios were high. Peak circulating GvH clone levels tracked with early post-transplant HvG declines.

The chain employs TRBV4-1 and TRBJ2-1; D gene unclear. The sequencing used PBMCs, collected around 30 days after intestinal transplant. The TCR originated in a human patient who received an intestinal transplant, so some T cells may come from the graft donor. CDR3 protein: CASSLKGVVGSATNEQFF. In nucleotides, the CDR3 is TGCGCCAGCAGCCTAAAAGGAGTTGTGGGCAGCGCTACCAATGAGCAGTTCTTC.